These 25 T cell receptor beta chains were all obtained from the same sample, sequenced in a study of response to subunit inactivated influenza vaccine. From the RT-PCR reads, TCRdb called clonotypes with MiXCR, one entry per CDR3 protein. This sample has under 850,000 distinct CDR3 sequences, with 18% found just once. The input for sequencing was PBMCs from blood, taken more than 4 days after vaccination. Every receptor here comes from a man aged 50-60 years who received an inactivated influenza vaccine.

The rearrangement links TRBV4-3 to TRBJ2-1, with TRBD2 identical over 8 bases. The CDR3 contains 17 residues. With 5 bases clipped from V and 4 bases from J, the junction kept 13 bases outside the gene matches. Germline lookup yields CDR1 LGHNA and CDR2 YSLEER. In DNA, the CDR3 is TGCGCCAGCAGCGATTCCCCGGGGGGGGGAGGGTACAATGAGCAGTTCTTC. It specifies CASSDSPGGGGYNEQFF.

This clonotype is labeled medium-sized. The V gene is TRBV7-2, the J gene TRBJ2-7, with 8 nucleotides matching TRBD2. There are 15 residues in the CDR3. Unmatched junction bases numbered 8, after V lost 5 bases and J lost 2 bases. CDR1 SGHTA and CDR2 FQGNSA come from the germline V gene. The CDR3, as DNA: TGTGCCAGCAGCCCCCTAACGGGGGGGACCTACGAGCAGTACTTC. It translates to CASSPLTGGTYEQYF.

This clonotype came up a few times. The V and J genes are TRBV24-1 and TRBJ2-5, with D possibly being TRBD2 (6 bases). This CDR3 comprises 15 residues. Germline V CDR1 and CDR2: KGHDR, SFDVKD. Trimming took off 4 bases at V and 5 bases at J, with 16 bases between the two ends. For the CDR3, the DNA is TGTGCCACCAGTGACCCCATGACAAGCGGGGAGACCCAGTACTTC. This codes for CATSDPMTSGETQYF.

This clonotype was picked up a small number of times. The chain has TRBV11-2 and TRBJ2-4, with TRBD1 identical over 8 bases. The CDR3 extends over 18 amino acids. Germline values: CDR1 SGHAT, CDR2 FQNNGV. The V segment lost 3 bases and the J segment 0 bases; nucleotides outside the gene matches: 10. The CDR3 protein is CASSFYLDGQGAKNIQYF. CDR3 sequence (DNA): TGTGCCAGCAGCTTTTACCTCGACGGACAGGGAGCCAAAAACATTCAGTACTTC.

This chain uses TRBV20-1 with TRBJ2-3; 8 nucleotides agree with TRBD2. Germline CDR1 and CDR2: DFQATT and SNEGSKA (reference sequence). With 2 bases clipped from V and 5 bases from J, the junction kept 15 bases outside the gene matches. This CDR3 region has 17 residues. The CDR3 DNA reads as TGCAGTGCTAGAAATATCGGACTAGCCTCAACTGGAGATACGCAGTATTTT. Residues: CSARNIGLASTGDTQYF.

This clonotype was counted only a few times. The chain links TRBV3-1 to TRBJ2-1; 8 bases are a match to TRBD1. V lost 4 bases and J lost 9; bases outside the gene matches: 14. The CDR3 is 16 residues long. CDR1 is LGHDT and CDR2 is YNNKEL in the germline V gene (reference sequence). The CDR3 nucleotides are TGTGCCAGCAGCCTAAACCTAGGGCAGGGGGCGCGTGAGCAGTTCTTC. Translated: CASSLNLGQGAREQFF.

V usage is TRBV5-5 and J usage is TRBJ2-2, with TRBD1 as a possible D gene (5 bases). The CDR3 is 15 residues long. Trimming pared 3 bases from V and 0 bases from J, leaving 9 bases between. The V gene's germline CDR1 is SGHKS and CDR2 YYEKEE (reference sequence). The CDR3 DNA sequence: TGTGCCAGCAGCTCCGGACACCCGAACACCGGGGAGCTGTTTTTT. As protein: CASSSGHPNTGELFF.

This clonotype occurred a few times. The chain links TRBV24-1 to TRBJ2-1, with TRBD2 matching over 13 bases. Germline assignment: CDR1 KGHDR and CDR2 SFDVKD. V lost 9 bases, J lost 9 bases, and 13 bases stayed unmatched. This CDR3 spans 16 amino acids. CDR3 coding DNA: TGTGCCACCCAACGTGGACTAGCGGGAGATTTATCTGAGCAGTTCTTC. Encoded protein: CATQRGLAGDLSEQFF.

This clonotype was seen more than once but under ten times. The chain couples TRBV4-2 to TRBJ1-2; no clear D gene. In germline, CDR1 is LGHNA, CDR2 YNFKEQ. Deletions cut 4 bases from V and 0 bases from J, with 12 bases between. This CDR3 spans 15 amino acids. In DNA form, the CDR3 reads TGTGCCAGCAGCCGCGGCGAACCGCCTAACTATGGCTACACCTTC. The encoded protein is CASSRGEPPNYGYTF.

The rearrangement joins TRBV27 to TRBJ2-7, with 7 nucleotides matching TRBD2. Germline CDR1 reads MNHEY; CDR2 reads SMNVEV (reference sequence). This CDR3 comprises 15 residues. V shed 2 bases and J 3 bases; nucleotides not matched to a gene: 7. This CDR3 reads CASSLGASGLYEQYF. For the CDR3, the DNA is TGTGCCAGCAGTTTAGGTGCTAGCGGTCTCTACGAGCAGTACTTC.

This clonotype was counted many times. This chain connects TRBV6-5 to TRBJ2-1, with D perhaps given as TRBD1 or TRBD2 (5 bases each). From germline, CDR1 is MNHEY and CDR2 SVGAGI. This CDR3 contains 13 residues. V lost 0 bases and J 12 bases, leaving 12 bases between the germline ends. Written as DNA, the CDR3 is TGTGCCAGCAGTTACTCCTGGGGGTCAGGGCAGTTCTTC. This translates into CASSYSWGSGQFF.

The J gene is TRBJ2-5, the V gene TRBV5-1; TRBD1 agrees at 8 bases. Trimming cost V 2 bases and J 9 bases; bases outside gene matches: 9. The germline V gene has CDR1 SGHRS and CDR2 YFSETQ. The CDR3 consists of 14 residues. The CDR3 region is CASSLGQGEMAQYF. The CDR3 DNA reads TGCGCCAGCAGCTTAGGACAGGGAGAGATGGCCCAGTACTTC.

V is TRBV20-1 and J is TRBJ2-1, with 12 bases lining up with TRBD2. The germline gives CDR1 DFQATT, CDR2 SNEGSKA (reference sequence). The CDR3 contains 18 residues. With V trimmed by 0 bases and J by 8 bases, 14 bases remained unmatched. CDR3 residues: CSARDPLLLAGGRDEQFF. CDR3 nucleotide sequence: TGCAGTGCTAGAGATCCCCTGCTACTAGCGGGAGGTAGGGATGAGCAGTTCTTC.

The rearrangement joins TRBV2 to TRBJ2-1; 7 bases agree with TRBD1. CDR1 is SNHLY and CDR2 is FYNNEI in the germline V gene. The CDR3 has 10 amino acids. V shed 9 bases and J 12 bases; nucleotides not matched to a gene: 5. The CDR3 spells CARQTGRQFF. In nucleotides, the CDR3 is TGTGCCAGGCAGACAGGGCGGCAGTTCTTC.

The V gene is TRBV11-2, the J gene TRBJ2-3; TRBD2 matches at 13 bases. Germline values: CDR1 SGHAT, CDR2 FQNNGV. Germline trimming cut 4 bases from V and 4 bases from J; bases unmatched to any gene: 2. There are 15 residues in the CDR3. CDR3 loop: CASSWTSGRSDTQYF. The CDR3 bases are TGTGCCAGCAGCTGGACTAGCGGGAGATCAGATACGCAGTATTTT. The variable domain in full, completed from reference TRBV11-2 and TRBJ2-3, reads EAGVAQSPRYKIIEKRQSVAFWCNPISGHATLYWYQQILGQGPKLLIQFQNNGVVDDSQLPKDRFSAERLKGVDSTLKIQPAKLEDSAVYLCASSWTSGRSDTQYFGPGTRLTVL.

The V gene is TRBV18, the J gene TRBJ2-5, with TRBD2 matching 11 bases. This CDR3 has 17 residues. From germline, CDR1 is KGHSH and CDR2 LQKENI. The trim removed 1 base at V and 5 bases at J, leaving 9 bases unmatched. CDR3 sequence (DNA): TGTGCCAGCTCACCACAGGCCCAACTAGCGGGGGCGGAGACCCAGTACTTC. This gives the protein CASSPQAQLAGAETQYF.

The rearrangement uses TRBV9 and TRBJ2-3; 11 nucleotides line up with TRBD2. Trimming at V came to 4 bases and at J to 6 bases, leaving 4 bases not matched to a gene. The CDR3 totals 14 residues. The germline gives CDR1 SGDLS, CDR2 YYNGEE. In DNA, the CDR3 is TGTGCCAGCAGCATCCGGACTAGCGGGGATACGCAGTATTTT. Its translation: CASSIRTSGDTQYF.

The rearrangement uses TRBV4-3 and TRBJ2-6; D may be TRBD2 (5 bases). Trimming cost V 3 bases and J 0 bases, with 12 bases left between them. In germline, CDR1 is LGHNA, CDR2 YSLEER. This CDR3 comprises 17 residues. CDR3 amino acids: CASSHATGSSGANVLTF. The CDR3 DNA reads as TGCGCCAGCAGCCATGCCACTGGGAGCTCTGGGGCCAACGTCCTGACTTTC.

This clonotype was detected only a few times. The chain has TRBV4-1 and TRBJ1-1; weak D call: TRBD1 (6 bases). Trimming took 2 bases from V and 7 from J, leaving 14 bases between them. This CDR3 contains 14 residues. CDR1 is MGHRA, CDR2 YSYEKL, per germline. The CDR3 reads CASSQPRGVGEAFF. DNA of the CDR3: TGCGCCAGCAGCCAACCCAGGGGTGTCGGTGAAGCTTTCTTT.

This clonotype was found a few times. The V and J genes are TRBV4-2 and TRBJ1-5; D remains unclear. Per the germline V gene, CDR1 is LGHNA and CDR2 is YNFKEQ. The V gene lost 0 bases and the J gene lost 5 bases, with 5 bases spanning the gap. CDR3 length: 13 amino acids. CDR3 protein: CASSQDRHQPQHF. CDR3 nucleotide sequence: TGTGCCAGCAGCCAAGATAGGCATCAGCCCCAGCATTTT.

The rearrangement joins TRBV7-2 to TRBJ2-5; a weak D match, TRBD1 (7 bases). There are 16 residues in the CDR3. Trimming shortened V by 1 base and J by 4 bases, and 16 bases separated the two germline ends. Germline V CDR1 and CDR2: SGHTA, FQGNSA. CDR3 sequence reads: CASSLVGAQGGETQYF. The CDR3 DNA reads as TGTGCCAGCAGCTTAGTCGGGGCGCAGGGGGGAGAGACCCAGTACTTC.

This clonotype turned up a few times. The chain has TRBV12-3 or TRBV12-4 and TRBJ2-7, with no clear D. The CDR3 sequence is 11 residues long. Between the trimmed V and J ends, which lost 8 bases and 3 bases, there was a span of 8 bases. The CDR3 sequence: CASGPLYEQYF. The CDR3 DNA reads as TGTGCCAGCGGACCTCTCTACGAGCAGTACTTC.

This clonotype was counted many times. V gene TRBV7-9 combines with J gene TRBJ2-2; TRBD1 or TRBD2 may be the D gene (5 bases each). Trimming removed 1 base at V and 4 bases at J, with 22 bases between. From germline, CDR1 is SEHNR and CDR2 FQNEAQ (reference sequence). The CDR3 length is 19 residues. CDR3 coding DNA: TGTGCCAGCAGCTTAGAGGGGCAGGTCCTAGGACTTCGCACCGGGGAGCTGTTTTTT. Translating it yields CASSLEGQVLGLRTGELFF.

The rearrangement joins TRBV10-3 to TRBJ2-5; TRBD1 matches 9 bases. The CDR3 sequence is 15 residues long. Germline-derived CDR1 and CDR2 are ENHRY and SYGVKD. Trimming cost V 6 bases and J 4 bases; bases outside gene matches: 9. The CDR3 coding sequence is TGTGCCATCAGACCGGGACAGGGTCTCGGAGAGACCCAGTACTTC. This encodes CAIRPGQGLGETQYF.

This clonotype appeared many times. This chain joins TRBV20-1 and TRBJ2-5, with 7 bases fitting TRBD1. The CDR3 runs 13 residues. Germline lookup yields CDR1 DFQATT and CDR2 SNEGSKA (reference sequence). V shed 3 bases and J 1 base; nucleotides not matched to a gene: 2. DNA of the CDR3: TGCAGTGCTAGGGCAGGGGGCCAAGAGACCCAGTACTTC. It yields the protein CSARAGGQETQYF.